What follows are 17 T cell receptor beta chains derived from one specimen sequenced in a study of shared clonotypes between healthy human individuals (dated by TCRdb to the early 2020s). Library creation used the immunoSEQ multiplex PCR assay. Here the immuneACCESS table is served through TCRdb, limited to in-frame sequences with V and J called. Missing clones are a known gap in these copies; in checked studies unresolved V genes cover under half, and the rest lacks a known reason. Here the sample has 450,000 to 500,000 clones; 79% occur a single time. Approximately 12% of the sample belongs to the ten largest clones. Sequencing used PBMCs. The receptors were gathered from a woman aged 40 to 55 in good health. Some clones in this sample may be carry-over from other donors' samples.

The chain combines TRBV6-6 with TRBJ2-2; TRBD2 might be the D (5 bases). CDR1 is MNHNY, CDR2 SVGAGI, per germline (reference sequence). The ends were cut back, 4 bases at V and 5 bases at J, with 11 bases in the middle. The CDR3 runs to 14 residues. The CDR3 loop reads CASSSLGATGELFF. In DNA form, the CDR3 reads TGTGCCAGCAGTTCCTTGGGAGCAACCGGGGAGCTGTTTTTT.

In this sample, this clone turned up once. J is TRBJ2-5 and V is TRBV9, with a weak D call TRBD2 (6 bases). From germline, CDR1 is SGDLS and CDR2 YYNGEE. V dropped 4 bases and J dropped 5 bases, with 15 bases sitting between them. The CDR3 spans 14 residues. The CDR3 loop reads CASSSQKGGETQYF. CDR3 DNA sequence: TGTGCCAGCAGCTCCCAAAAGGGAGGCGAGACCCAGTACTTC.

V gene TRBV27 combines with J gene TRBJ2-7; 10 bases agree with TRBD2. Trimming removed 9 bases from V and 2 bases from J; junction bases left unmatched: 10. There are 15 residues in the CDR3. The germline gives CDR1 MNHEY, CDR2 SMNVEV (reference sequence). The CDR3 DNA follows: TGTGCCAGTACCCCTAGCGGGAGTGGGCCCTACGAGCAGTACTTC. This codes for CASTPSGSGPYEQYF.

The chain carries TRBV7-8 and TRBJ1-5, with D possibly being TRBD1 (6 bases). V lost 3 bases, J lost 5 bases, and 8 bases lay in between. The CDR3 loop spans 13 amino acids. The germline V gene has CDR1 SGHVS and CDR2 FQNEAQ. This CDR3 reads CASSFGGDQPQHF. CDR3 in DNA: TGTGCCAGCAGCTTCGGGGGCGATCAGCCCCAGCATTTT.

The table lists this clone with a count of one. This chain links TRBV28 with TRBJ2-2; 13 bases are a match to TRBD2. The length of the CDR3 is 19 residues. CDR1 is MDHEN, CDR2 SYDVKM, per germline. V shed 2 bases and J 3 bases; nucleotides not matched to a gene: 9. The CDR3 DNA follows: TGTGCCAGCAGTTTAATAGGACTAGCGGGAGAGTGGGACACCGGGGAGCTGTTTTTT. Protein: CASSLIGLAGEWDTGELFF.

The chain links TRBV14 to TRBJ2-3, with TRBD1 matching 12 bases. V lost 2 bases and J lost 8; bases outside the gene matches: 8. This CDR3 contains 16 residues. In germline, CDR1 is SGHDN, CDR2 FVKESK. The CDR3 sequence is CASSQKGQGARGTQYF. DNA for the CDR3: TGTGCCAGCAGCCAAAAGGGACAGGGGGCGCGAGGTACGCAGTATTTT.

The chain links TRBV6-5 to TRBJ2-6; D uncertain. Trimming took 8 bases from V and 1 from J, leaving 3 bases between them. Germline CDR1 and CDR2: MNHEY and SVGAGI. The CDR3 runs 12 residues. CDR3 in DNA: TGTGCCAGCTCGTCTGGGGCCAACGTCCTGACTTTC. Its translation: CASSSGANVLTF.

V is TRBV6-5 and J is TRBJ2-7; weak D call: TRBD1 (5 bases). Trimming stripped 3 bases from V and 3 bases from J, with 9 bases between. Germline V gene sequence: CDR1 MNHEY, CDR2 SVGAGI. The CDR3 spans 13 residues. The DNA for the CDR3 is TGTGCCAGCAGTTATCCCGGACACTACGAGCAGTACTTC. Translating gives CASSYPGHYEQYF.

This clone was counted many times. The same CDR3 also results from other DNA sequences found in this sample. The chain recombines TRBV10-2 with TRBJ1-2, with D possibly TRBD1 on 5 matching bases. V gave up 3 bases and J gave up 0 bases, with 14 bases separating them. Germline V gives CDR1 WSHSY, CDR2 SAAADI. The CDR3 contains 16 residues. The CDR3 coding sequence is TGCGCCAGCAGTGAAGGGACTGACCGTTCTAACTATGGCTACACCTTC. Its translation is CASSEGTDRSNYGYTF.

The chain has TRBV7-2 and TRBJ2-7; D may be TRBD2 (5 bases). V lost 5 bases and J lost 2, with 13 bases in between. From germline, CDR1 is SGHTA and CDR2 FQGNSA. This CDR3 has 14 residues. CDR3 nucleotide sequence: TGTGCCAGCAGCGCGGGCCTCGACGCCTACGAGCAGTACTTC. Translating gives CASSAGLDAYEQYF.

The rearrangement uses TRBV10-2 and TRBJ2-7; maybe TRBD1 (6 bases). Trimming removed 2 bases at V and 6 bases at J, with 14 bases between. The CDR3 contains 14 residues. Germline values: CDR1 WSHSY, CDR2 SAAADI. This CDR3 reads CASSEPRLGGEQYF. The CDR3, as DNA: TGCGCCAGCAGTGAGCCCCGTTTAGGGGGCGAGCAGTACTTC.

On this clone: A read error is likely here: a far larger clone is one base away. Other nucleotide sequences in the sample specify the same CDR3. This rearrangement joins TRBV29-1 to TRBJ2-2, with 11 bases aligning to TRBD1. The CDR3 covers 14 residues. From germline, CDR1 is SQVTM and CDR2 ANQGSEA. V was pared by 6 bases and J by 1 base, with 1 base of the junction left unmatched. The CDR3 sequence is CSVGTGGNTGELFF. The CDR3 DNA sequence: TGCAGCGTAGGGACAGGGGGGAACACCGGGGAGCTGTTTTTT.

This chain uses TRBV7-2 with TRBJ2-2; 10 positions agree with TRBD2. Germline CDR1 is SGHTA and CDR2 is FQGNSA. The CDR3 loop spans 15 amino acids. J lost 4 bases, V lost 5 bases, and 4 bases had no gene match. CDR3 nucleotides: TGTGCCAGCAGCGCCCTAGCGGGAGCCACCGGGGAGCTGTTTTTT. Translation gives CASSALAGATGELFF.

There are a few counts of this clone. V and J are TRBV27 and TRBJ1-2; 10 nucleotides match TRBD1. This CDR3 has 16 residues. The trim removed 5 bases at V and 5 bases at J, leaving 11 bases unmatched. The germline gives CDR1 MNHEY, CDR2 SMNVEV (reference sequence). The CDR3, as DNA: TGTGCCAGCAGTCTCAGCCGACAGGGGGCGGGGTATGGCTACACCTTC. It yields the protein CASSLSRQGAGYGYTF.

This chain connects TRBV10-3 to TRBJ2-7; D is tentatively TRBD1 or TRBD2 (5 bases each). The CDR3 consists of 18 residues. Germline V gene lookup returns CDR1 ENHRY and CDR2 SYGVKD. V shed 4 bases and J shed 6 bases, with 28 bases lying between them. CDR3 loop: CAISASALGVPSPGEQYF. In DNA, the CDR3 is TGTGCCATCAGTGCTTCTGCGTTGGGGGTCCCGTCTCCGGGCGAGCAGTACTTC.

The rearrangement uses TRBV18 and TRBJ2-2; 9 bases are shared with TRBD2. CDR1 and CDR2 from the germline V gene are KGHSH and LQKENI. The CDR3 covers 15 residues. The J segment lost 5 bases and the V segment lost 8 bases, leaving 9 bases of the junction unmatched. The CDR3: CASAAGLAGTGELFF. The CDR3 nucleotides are TGTGCCAGCGCCGCGGGGCTAGCGGGAACCGGGGAGCTGTTTTTT.

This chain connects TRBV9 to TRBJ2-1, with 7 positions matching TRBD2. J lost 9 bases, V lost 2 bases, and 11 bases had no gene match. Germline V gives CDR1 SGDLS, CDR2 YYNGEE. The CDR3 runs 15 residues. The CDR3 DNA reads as TGTGCCAGCAGCGTTTGGGACGCGGGAGACAGTGAGCAGTTCTTC. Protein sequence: CASSVWDAGDSEQFF.